The text below deals with one T cell receptor beta chain. No cognate antigen has been identified for it. No base quality values were provided; no much bigger clone lies one nucleotide off. According to the germline V gene, CDR1 reads SGHRS and CDR2 reads YFSETQ. CDR3 length: 14 amino acids, cysteine to phenylalanine. Only the CDR3 DNA stays, 42 bases, in frame from base 1. The trim is 5 bases for V and 9 bases for J, with a gap of 18 bases between the germline ends. The sample is drawn from a study of blood T cells in healthy people across ages (dated by TCRdb to between 2014 and 2017). With respect to the entire study: Template switching captured roughly one uniquely barcoded TCR beta cDNA molecule per two T cells in model experiments. The donors were divided into four age groups: young (average around 17 years), middle-aged (around 41), aged (around 67) and long-lived (around 80). Donors of different ages were randomly distributed across sequencing lanes to avoid experimental bias. Using the same blood draw, the study looked at two additional independent replicas of 1 million unique cDNA reads for two donors, one aged 18 to 30 and the other aged 80 or older. The study measured age-related changes in TCR beta repertoire diversity using deep sequencing normalized with unique cDNA molecular identifiers.

Donors were 39 systemically healthy Caucasian individuals from Russia aged roughly 6 to 90 years. Around 10 milliliters of peripheral blood were collected from each donor into EDTA-treated Vacutainer tubes. Ficoll-Paque density-gradient centrifugation was used to isolate PBMCs, with at least 6 million per sample. Trizol reagent was used to extract total RNA from PBMCs, with at least 6 micrograms per sample. The percentages of naive CD45RAhigh/CD27high T cells were determined by flow cytometry on a PBMC aliquot from every donor. Library generation was performed with 5' RACE. Sequencing was performed on an Illumina HiSeq 2500. A second about 7 to 12 cycle PCR used a sample-barcoded 5' primer and a J-beta primer mix. A unique molecular identifier was introduced onto each TCR beta cDNA molecule by a template-switch 5' adaptor carrying 12 random nucleotides. Each sample yielded at least 2.5 million CDR3-containing paired-end reads. All of the RNA was converted into first-strand cDNA using the Mint cDNA synthesis kit, with a TRBC-specific oligonucleotide serving as the primer. After uracil-DNA glycosylase treatment, a first 18-cycle PCR used universal primers M1SS and BC2_uni_R on all cDNA. In the source study's methods: Normalization of each sample was performed by random selection of 1 million high-quality reads, each carrying a distinct molecular identifier. Reads sharing molecular identifiers were discarded rather than binned into consensus sequences. MiTCR, run with a Q25 quality threshold and the strictest error-elimination algorithm, handled CDR3 identification, clonotype clustering and error correction. A nonparametric unseen species model using Euler transformation provided a lower-bound estimate of total TCR beta diversity. Through fastp at Q25 and MiXCR, TCRdb rebuilt clones from the public reads, retaining in-frame beta chains. Duplicate CDR3 protein sequences are folded into a single record with the most common DNA and genes. TCRdb, rather than the study authors, made the V and J calls. The sample has under 2 million distinct CDR3 sequences on record, around 36% of them singletons. The ten largest clones capture about 11% of the sample.

Broader findings and caveats from the paper: Conclusive comparison of naive and antigen-experienced compartments was prevented by the profiling of bulk unsorted PBMCs. Observed TCR beta diversity per million T cells fell roughly linearly with age, and a significant reduction was already apparent by age around 40. Because donor CMV infection status was unknown, age-related changes in expanded clonotypes were potentially confounded. There was a strong correlation between observed TCR beta diversity and the percentage of naive T cells measured by flow cytometry. Estimates of total diversity based on one million sequenced T cells were considered lower bounds and underestimates. Compared with the aged group, the long-lived group had more naive CD4+ T cells, fewer expanded clones and increased TCR diversity, a pattern suggesting age selection.

This clonotype originated in a woman under 40 in good health. The specimen sequenced was blood. The sequence is built from TRBV5-1 and TRBJ2-4; a tentative D call is TRBD2 (5 bases match). The CDR3 sequence is CASRETDGVFIQYF. The nucleotide sequence reads TGCGCCAGCAGAGAGACGGACGGGGTTTTCATTCAGTACTTC.